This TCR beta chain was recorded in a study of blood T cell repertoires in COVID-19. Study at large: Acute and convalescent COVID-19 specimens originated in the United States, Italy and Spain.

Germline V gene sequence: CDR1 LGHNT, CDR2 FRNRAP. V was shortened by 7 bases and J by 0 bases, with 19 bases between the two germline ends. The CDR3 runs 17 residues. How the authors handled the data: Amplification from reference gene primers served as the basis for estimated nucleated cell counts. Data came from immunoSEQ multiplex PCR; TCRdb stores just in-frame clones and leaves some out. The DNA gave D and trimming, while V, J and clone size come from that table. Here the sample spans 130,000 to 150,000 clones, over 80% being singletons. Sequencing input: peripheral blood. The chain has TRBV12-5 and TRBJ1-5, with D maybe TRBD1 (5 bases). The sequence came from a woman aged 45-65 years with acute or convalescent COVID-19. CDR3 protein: CASANFQGESSNQPQHF. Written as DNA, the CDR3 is TGTGCTAGTGCGAATTTTCAGGGCGAATCTAGCAATCAGCCCCAGCATTTT.